This T cell receptor beta chain stems from a study of cytomegalovirus exposure and HLA in healthy donors. This PCR relied on a set of 60 Vbeta primers and 13 Jbeta primers. TCRdb's table, derived via immunoSEQ multiplex PCR, lists solely in-frame clones and lacks some. The sample has 100,000 to 150,000 clones, 75% to 85% seen once. Study-wide results and limits: TCR beta sequences numbering roughly 16,000 were associated with HLA alleles at 0.05 false discovery rate in a later analysis.

With 1 base removed from V and 3 bases from J, the gap between germline ends came to 4 bases. Looked up from germline, CDR1 is SNHLY and CDR2 is FYNNEI. The CDR3 covers 12 residues. Of note for this clone: Its antigen is not identified.

This sequence originates from a woman aged 40 to 50 in good health and CMV-seronegative. J is TRBJ2-7 and V is TRBV2, with no clear D. The material sequenced was PBMCs. CDR3 coding DNA: TGTGCCAGCAGTGAAGGTCTCTACGAGCAGTACTTC. This codes for CASSEGLYEQYF.